This is a list of T cell receptor beta chains from one sample in a study of blood T cells in healthy people across ages. TCRdb independently ran MiXCR on the 5' RACE reads; one entry per CDR3 protein. Here the sample spans around 1.5 million distinct CDR3 sequences, about 31% being singletons. The sample taken for sequencing was blood. All receptors derive from a woman aged 25-40 years in good health. Both conserved end residues are part of each CDR3. D genes are given only for firm matches. The listing skips clone size in some rows; elsewhere it reads once, few, many or a size class.

v_call	cdr3_length	j_call	clone_size	d_call	cdr3_nt	cdr3_aa
TRBV28	14	TRBJ2-7	NA	TRBD1	TGTGCCAGCAGTAACTGGGACAGCTCCTACGAGCAGTACTTC	CASSNWDSSYEQYF
TRBV30	12	TRBJ1-1	few	TRBD1	TGTGCCTCCGGGCAAGGGGGCGACCAGGCTTTCTTT	CASGQGGDQAFF
TRBV27	12	TRBJ2-1	few	TRBD1	TGTGCCAGCAGTCCGACCGGGACAGCTCGGTTCTTC	CASSPTGTARFF
TRBV5-5	13	TRBJ2-7	many	NA	TGTGCCAGCAGCCCGCGACCCACCTACGAGCAGTACTTC	CASSPRPTYEQYF
TRBV28	12	TRBJ1-6	many	NA	TGTGCCAGCAGTTTGAAGAATTCACCCCTCCACTTT	CASSLKNSPLHF
TRBV28	13	TRBJ1-1	NA	NA	TGTGCCAGCAAAGACACAATGAACACTGAAGCTTTCTTT	CASKDTMNTEAFF
TRBV21-1	16	TRBJ2-4	NA	NA	TGTGCCAGCAGCAAAGTCGGCCAGCTAGCCAAAAACATTCAGTACTTC	CASSKVGQLAKNIQYF
TRBV11-1	16	TRBJ2-5	few	NA	TGTGCCGCACTCCCCGCGGATATACTAGGAGAAGAGACCCAGTACTTC	CAALPADILGEETQYF
TRBV29-1	15	TRBJ1-1	many	NA	TGCAGCGTTGAAGATTATGGGGTACCGGACACTGAAGCTTTCTTT	CSVEDYGVPDTEAFF
TRBV7-9	15	TRBJ1-1	NA	TRBD1	TGTGCCAGCAGCCCGACAGGGGGGAAGAACACTGAAGCTTTCTTT	CASSPTGGKNTEAFF
TRBV4-1	16	TRBJ2-5	NA	TRBD2	TGCGCCAGCAGCCAAGGACTAGCTGCCACCCAAGAGACCCAGTACTTC	CASSQGLAATQETQYF
TRBV29-1	15	TRBJ2-6	NA	NA	TGCAGCTTCCGAGGTGGGGGCTCCGGGGCCAACGTCCTGACTTTC	CSFRGGGSGANVLTF
TRBV7-6	16	TRBJ2-5	few	TRBD2	TGTGCCAGCAGCCCCTCACAAGCGGGAGGGCCAGGGACCCAGTACTTC	CASSPSQAGGPGTQYF
TRBV18	13	TRBJ2-1	few	TRBD1	TGTGCCAGCTCCCCTGGACAGGGGCTAGAGCAGTTCTTC	CASSPGQGLEQFF
TRBV14	19	TRBJ2-3	NA	NA	TGTGCCAGCAGCCAAGGATTTGGTCTCGCGGGGGCCCTCACAGATACGCAGTATTTT	CASSQGFGLAGALTDTQYF
TRBV2	15	TRBJ2-7	NA	TRBD1	TGTGCCAGCAGTCTCAACGGACAGGGGGCGTTCGAGCAGTACTTC	CASSLNGQGAFEQYF
TRBV6-1	13	TRBJ2-7	few	TRBD1	TGTGCCAGCAGTGATCAGGGGGCCTACGAGCAGTACTTC	CASSDQGAYEQYF
TRBV10-3	15	TRBJ1-1	NA	NA	TGTGCCATCAGTGCTTCCAGTGTACGGAGCACTGAAGCTTTCTTT	CAISASSVRSTEAFF
TRBV27	15	TRBJ2-3	few	NA	TGTGCCAGCAGCCTGACGGGCCCCTTAGATGATACGCAGTATTTT	CASSLTGPLDDTQYF
TRBV6-6	11	TRBJ1-4	many	NA	TGTGCCAGCAGTACTAATGAAAAACTGTTTTTT	CASSTNEKLFF
TRBV13	15	TRBJ2-2	NA	NA	TGTGCCAGCAGCTCCCGGAAAGACAACACCGGGGAGCTGTTTTTT	CASSSRKDNTGELFF
TRBV27	20	TRBJ2-1	few	TRBD2	TGTGCCAGCAGTCAACCCCGGGGGTTGGAGCGGGAGGGTTTCCTCAATGAGCAGTTCTTC	CASSQPRGLEREGFLNEQFF
TRBV3-1	15	TRBJ1-2	few	TRBD1	TGTGCCAGCAGCCCCTCCTCAGGGGGAAACTATGGCTACACCTTC	CASSPSSGGNYGYTF
TRBV7-9	15	TRBJ2-2	few	NA	TGTGCCAGCAGCTTAAACCCAGGGCGGACCGGGGAGCTGTTTTTT	CASSLNPGRTGELFF
TRBV21-1	14	TRBJ2-7	once	NA	TGTGCCAGCAGCAATGTAGCGGGGCCCTACGAGCAGTACTTC	CASSNVAGPYEQYF
TRBV19	13	TRBJ2-7	NA	NA	TGTGCCAGTAGTATCTCACCCTCCTACGAGCAGTACTTC	CASSISPSYEQYF
TRBV27	15	TRBJ2-1	NA	NA	TGTGCCAGCAAGGAAGGGGACGAGGGGCCCTACGAGCAGTTCTTC	CASKEGDEGPYEQFF
TRBV20-1	11	TRBJ2-7	many	TRBD2	TGCAGTGCTACGGGGAGGGGCGAGCAGTACTTC	CSATGRGEQYF
TRBV7-3	14	TRBJ2-4	few	NA	TGTGCCAGCAGCTCAACAGGGGGGGGAAACATTCAGTACTTC	CASSSTGGGNIQYF
TRBV7-2	19	TRBJ2-3	few	TRBD2	TGTGCCAGCAGCCGACCCGGGACTAGCGGGGGGGCGTCCGGGGATACGCAGTATTTT	CASSRPGTSGGASGDTQYF
TRBV27	13	TRBJ2-7	NA	TRBD1	TGTGCCAGCGCGCCGGGACAGGGCTACGAGCAGTACTTC	CASAPGQGYEQYF
TRBV25-1	15	TRBJ2-1	NA	TRBD2	TGTGCCAGCAGTGCGGGCCTAGCGGGGTACAGTGAGCAGTTCTTC	CASSAGLAGYSEQFF
TRBV2	16	TRBJ2-1	NA	TRBD2	TGTGCCAGCAGTGAACTCCTAGCGGGAGTTTACAATGAGCAGTTCTTC	CASSELLAGVYNEQFF
TRBV7-9	15	TRBJ2-7	NA	TRBD1	TGTGCCGGCAGCCATGGGGGACAGGGGGCCGACGAGCAGTACTTC	CAGSHGGQGADEQYF
TRBV20-1	11	TRBJ2-7	NA	NA	TGCAGTGCTGGTGTCGGTATCGAGCAGTACTTC	CSAGVGIEQYF
TRBV2	16	TRBJ2-5	NA	TRBD2	TGTGCCAGCAGTGCCCTGACTAGCGGGAGAGGAGAGACCCAGTACTTC	CASSALTSGRGETQYF
TRBV29-1	12	TRBJ2-5	many	NA	TGCAGCGTTGACCCAGGGCAAGAGACCCAGTACTTC	CSVDPGQETQYF
TRBV7-9	11	TRBJ2-7	NA	NA	TGTGCCGGCAGCCAGAACTACGAGCAGTACTTC	CAGSQNYEQYF
TRBV5-1	15	TRBJ2-3	NA	NA	TGCGCCAGCAGCTTCTTGACGGTTGGGACAGATACGCAGTATTTT	CASSFLTVGTDTQYF
TRBV7-6	17	TRBJ2-1	NA	NA	TGTGCCAGCAGCAAGTATATCCGGGACAACTCCTACAATGAGCAGTTCTTC	CASSKYIRDNSYNEQFF
TRBV5-1	18	TRBJ2-7	few	NA	TGCGCCAGCAGCTTGGACCCCGTCACCGTGGGACTTGCCTACGAGCAGTACTTC	CASSLDPVTVGLAYEQYF
TRBV5-1	13	TRBJ2-1	NA	TRBD2	TGCGCCAGCAGATGGGGACTACAAAATGAGCAGTTCTTC	CASRWGLQNEQFF
TRBV29-1	14	TRBJ2-3	once	TRBD2	TGCAGCGCAGTGACTAGCGGGAGCGGGAATACGCAGTATTTT	CSAVTSGSGNTQYF
TRBV7-6	13	TRBJ2-5	few	NA	TGTGCCAGCAGTTTTAAAACCCGGGAGACCCAGTACTTC	CASSFKTRETQYF
TRBV20-1	15	TRBJ1-1	NA	TRBD1	TGCAGTGCTAGATCTCCGGGACAGGGAAACACTGAAGCTTTCTTT	CSARSPGQGNTEAFF
TRBV28	17	TRBJ2-7	few	NA	TGTGCCAGCAGAGGGGTGCCAGGGGCCCCGAGCTCCTACGAGCAGTACTTC	CASRGVPGAPSSYEQYF
TRBV20-1	15	TRBJ1-2	NA	NA	TGCAGTGCAAGGCAAGGCAGGGAATCTAACTATGGCTACACCTTC	CSARQGRESNYGYTF
TRBV2	13	TRBJ1-5	NA	TRBD1	TGTGCCAGCAGGACAGGGGGGGACCAGCCCCAGCATTTT	CASRTGGDQPQHF
TRBV27	16	TRBJ2-7	many	TRBD2	TGTGCCAGCAGTTCCCCTGGGACTAGCCGGTTAGGGGAGCAGTACTTC	CASSSPGTSRLGEQYF
TRBV2	12	TRBJ2-1	many	NA	TGTGCCAGCAGTGGAAGGGGGGATGAGCAGTTCTTC	CASSGRGDEQFF